This T cell receptor beta chain was sequenced in a study of CD8+ T cells in alopecia areata. It was cDNA, reverse transcribed from extracted RNA, that served as the sequencing template. Generated by immunoSEQ multiplex PCR, the TCRdb table keeps only in-frame clones and is missing some. The table includes about 110,000 clones, 84% detected once. Treatment of the sample: oral pan-JAK inhibitor, 5-10 mg twice daily. Germline V gene sequence: CDR1 SGHDN, CDR2 FVKESK. V shed 1 base and J shed 3 bases, with 16 bases lying between them. This CDR3 is 16 amino acids long. In this sample, this clone turned up a few times.

This chain uses TRBV14 with TRBJ2-7; D possibly corresponds to TRBD1 (6 bases). This TCR derives from a human donor with alopecia areata. Sequencing was performed on CD8+ T cells sorted from blood, taken at week 24, from a patient treated with tofacitinib. The CDR3 DNA follows: TGTGCCAGCAGCCAAGGGACAGCAAGAGGGGTCTACGAGCAGTACTTC. This sequence encodes CASSQGTARGVYEQYF.